This T cell receptor beta chain was identified in a study of blood T cells in healthy people across ages. With 1 base removed from V and 3 bases from J, the gap between germline ends came to 7 bases. The CDR3 consists of 13 residues. In germline, CDR1 is SGHTA, CDR2 FQGNSA. A sample-barcoded 5' primer and a J-beta primer mix were used in a second PCR of about 7 to 12 cycles. TCRdb redid the calling of the 5' RACE reads with MiXCR, one entry per CDR3 protein. Of approximately 1,700,000 distinct CDR3 sequences in the sample, 39% are singletons; the top ten hold roughly 24%. This clonotype was picked up many times.

Material: blood. The receptor comes from a human donor in good health. The chain employs TRBV7-2 and TRBJ2-7; D gene uncertain. The CDR3 region has the DNA TGTGCCAGCAGCTTAGAACTGAACTACGAGCAGTACTTC. This sequence encodes CASSLELNYEQYF.